Below, 9 T cell receptor beta chains from the same sample are listed, as sequenced in a study of T cells after yellow fever vaccination. Via MiXCR, TCRdb re-called the 5' RACE reads, giving one row per CDR3 protein. Counted here are around 320,000 distinct CDR3 sequences, about 10% occurring once; the ten biggest clones make up around 3.3%. Sequenced here: CD4+ T cells sorted from PBMCs, sampled 5 days after the yellow fever booster vaccination. Receptors originate from a man aged 18 to 29 who received the YFV17D yellow fever vaccine.

This clonotype was seen more than once but under ten times. V gene TRBV5-1 combines with J gene TRBJ2-1; 7 bases match TRBD1. The CDR3 runs to 15 residues. Germline V lookup: CDR1 SGHRS, CDR2 YFSETQ. Unmatched junction bases numbered 2, after V lost 0 bases and J lost 2 bases. As DNA, the CDR3 is TGCGCCAGCAGCTTGGTACAGGGGACCTACAATGAGCAGTTCTTC. Translation gives CASSLVQGTYNEQFF.

This clonotype occurred many times. The gene calls are TRBV18 and TRBJ1-1; D possibly corresponds to TRBD1 (5 bases). The V and J ends lost 3 bases and 0 bases respectively, with 14 bases between them. This CDR3 contains 16 residues. CDR1 and CDR2 from the germline V gene are KGHSH and LQKENI. The CDR3, as DNA: TGTGCCAGCTCACCTACAGGAGTCCCCATGAACACTGAAGCTTTCTTT. Protein product: CASSPTGVPMNTEAFF.

The chain recombines TRBV6-6 with TRBJ1-5; 9 nucleotides match TRBD1. Germline V gene sequence: CDR1 MNHNY, CDR2 SVGAGI (reference sequence). The J segment lost 7 bases and the V segment lost 4 bases, leaving 8 bases of the junction unmatched. The CDR3 is 15 amino acids. The CDR3 sequence: CASSSPGQGDQPQHF. CDR3 sequence (DNA): TGTGCCAGCAGTTCCCCGGGACAGGGCGACCAGCCCCAGCATTTT.

In its sample, this clonotype was seen a few times. This chain links TRBV11-2 with TRBJ1-1; 7 nucleotides agree with TRBD1. The J segment lost 5 bases and the V segment lost 1 base, leaving 7 bases of the junction unmatched. This CDR3 is 15 amino acids long. Germline CDR1 and CDR2: SGHAT and FQNNGV. The CDR3 protein is CASSLAVGGRTEAFF. DNA for the CDR3: TGTGCCAGCAGCTTAGCGGTAGGGGGCAGGACTGAAGCTTTCTTT. The full variable domain, rest sourced from reference TRBV11-2 and TRBJ1-1, is EAGVAQSPRYKIIEKRQSVAFWCNPISGHATLYWYQQILGQGPKLLIQFQNNGVVDDSQLPKDRFSAERLKGVDSTLKIQPAKLEDSAVYLCASSLAVGGRTEAFFGQGTRLTVV.

This clonotype showed up just a few times. The chain carries TRBV12-3 or TRBV12-4 and TRBJ1-5; 8 bases are a match to TRBD1. The CDR3 totals 15 residues. V lost 1 base, J lost 9 bases, and 8 bases stayed unmatched. The CDR3 nucleotides are TGTGCCAGCAGTTTAGGGCAGGGGGCTTTCCGGCCCCAGCATTTT. Protein product: CASSLGQGAFRPQHF.

This clonotype was seen at least ten times. The genes are TRBV4-1 and TRBJ1-2; D is uncertain. The CDR3 totals 11 residues. CDR1 is MGHRA and CDR2 is YSYEKL in the germline V gene. V was trimmed by 1 base and J by 8 bases, leaving 5 bases between them. DNA of the CDR3: TGCGCCAGCAGCCAAGGGGCCGGCTACACCTTC. Its protein is CASSQGAGYTF.

The V gene is TRBV20-1, the J gene TRBJ1-2, with TRBD1 identical over 9 bases. From germline, CDR1 is DFQATT and CDR2 SNEGSKA (reference sequence). The CDR3 consists of 14 residues. V was clipped by 4 bases and J by 4 bases; unmatched bases: 7. In nucleotides, the CDR3 is TGCAGTGCTACTCCGGGACAGGGAACCTATGGCTACACCTTC. It translates to CSATPGQGTYGYTF.

This clonotype was seen more than once but under ten times. CDR3 sequence reads: CASMEGMNSPLHF. The CDR3 region has the DNA TGTGCCAGTATGGAGGGGATGAATTCACCCCTCCACTTT. V usage is TRBV19 and J usage is TRBJ1-6, with D perhaps matching TRBD1 (5 bases). CDR3 length: 13 residues. Germline V gene sequence: CDR1 LNHDA, CDR2 SQIVND (reference sequence). V was clipped by 7 bases and J by 7 bases, with 11 bases between them.

The chain carries TRBV9 and TRBJ2-2, with a tentative D call TRBD1 (6 bases). The germline V gene has CDR1 SGDLS and CDR2 YYNGEE. CDR3 size: 15 residues. Trimming left V 0 bases short and J 5 bases short, with 11 bases between. CDR3 protein: CASSVETGGTGELFF. The CDR3 nucleotides read TGTGCCAGCAGCGTAGAGACAGGCGGGACCGGGGAGCTGTTTTTT.